The 4 T cell receptor beta chains below all came from one sample that was sequenced in a study of cytomegalovirus exposure and HLA in healthy donors. Vbeta (60) and Jbeta (13) primers were used in the PCR. Libraries were prepared by immunoSEQ multiplex PCR; TCRdb keeps only in-frame clonotypes and omits some of them. Of roughly 150,000 clones listed, 81% were seen once; the top ten hold approximately 1.2%. Sequencing was done on a sample of PBMCs. These receptor sequences come from a man aged 50-60 years in good health and CMV-seropositive.

This clone was counted once. This sequence joins TRBV27 and TRBJ2-7, with 9 positions matching TRBD2. Germline V gene data show CDR1 as MNHEY and CDR2 as SMNVEV (reference sequence). This CDR3 is built from 14 residues. V lost 7 bases and J lost 3; bases outside the gene matches: 7. CDR3: CASKSGGPNYEQYF. The CDR3 DNA sequence: TGTGCCAGCAAGAGCGGGGGGCCAAACTACGAGCAGTACTTC.

The gene calls are TRBV27 and TRBJ2-2, with D perhaps TRBD2 (5 bases). Between the trimmed V and J ends, which lost 3 bases and 3 bases, there was a span of 8 bases. Germline CDR1 MNHEY, CDR2 SMNVEV (reference sequence). The CDR3 length is 14 residues. The CDR3, as DNA: TGTGCCAGCAGTTTCGGCGGGCACACCGGGGAGCTGTTTTTT. Translation gives CASSFGGHTGELFF.

This chain uses TRBV6-1 with TRBJ2-2; 8 nucleotides match TRBD1. Looked up from germline, CDR1 is MNHNS and CDR2 is SASEGT. This CDR3 is built from 17 residues. V dropped 0 bases and J dropped 1; count of bases not matched to a gene: 4. The CDR3 region is CASSEARDRRNTGELFF. The DNA for the CDR3 is TGTGCCAGCAGTGAAGCGAGGGACAGGCGGAACACCGGGGAGCTGTTTTTT.

As to this clone: At one end the junction does not follow the germline gene, possibly because of a read error. This same CDR3 is encoded by further DNA sequences in the sample. The CDR3 spells CASSRGAGEETQYF. The CDR3 DNA sequence: TGCGCCAGCAGCCGGGGGGCCGGTGAGGAGACCCAGTACTTC. The genes are TRBV6-5 and TRBJ2-5, with D perhaps matching TRBD2 (7 bases). Germline CDR1 and CDR2: MNHEY and SVGAGI. The CDR3 has 14 residues.